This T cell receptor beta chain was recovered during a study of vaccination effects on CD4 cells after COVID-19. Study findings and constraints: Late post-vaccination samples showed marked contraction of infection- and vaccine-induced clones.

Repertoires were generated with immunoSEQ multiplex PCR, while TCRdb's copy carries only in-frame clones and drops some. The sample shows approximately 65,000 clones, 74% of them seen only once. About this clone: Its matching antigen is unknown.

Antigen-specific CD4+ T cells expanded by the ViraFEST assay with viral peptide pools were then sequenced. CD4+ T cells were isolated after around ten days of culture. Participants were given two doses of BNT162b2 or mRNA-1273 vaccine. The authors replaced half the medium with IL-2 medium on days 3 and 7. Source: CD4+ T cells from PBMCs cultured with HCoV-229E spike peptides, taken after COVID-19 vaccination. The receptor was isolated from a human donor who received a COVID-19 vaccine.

CDR3 nucleotide sequence: TGCGCCAGCTATTCCTCAGGTGGCAGCACAGATACGCAGTATTTT. This sequence encodes CASYSSGGSTDTQYF. The chain links TRBV5-1 to TRBJ2-3; D not resolved. The CDR3 spans 15 residues. Germline-derived CDR1 and CDR2 are SGHRS and YFSETQ. Trimming removed 7 bases at V and 0 bases at J, with 15 bases between.